The entry below gives a single T cell receptor beta chain sequence along with its context. The data derive from a study of blood T cell repertoires in COVID-19. On the study more broadly: Whether acute or convalescent, the COVID-19 samples came from the United States, Italy and Spain.

Germline V CDR1 and CDR2: MGHRA, YSYEKL. The CDR3 totals 16 residues. Deletions cut 4 bases from V and 1 base from J, with 13 bases between. Source study methods: The assay estimated nucleated cells by amplifying reference gene primers. Profiled with immunoSEQ multiplex PCR; TCRdb holds only in-frame clones, not every one. Clonal size and the V and J genes are those of that table, whereas D and trimming came from the DNA. The data contain about 400,000 clones, roughly 90% of them singletons. The material sequenced was peripheral blood. The sequence was collected from a man in his forties with acute or convalescent COVID-19. The gene calls are TRBV4-1 and TRBJ2-2; tentative D call: TRBD2 (7 bases). CDR3 sequence (DNA): TGCGCCAGCAGCCCCCCCGGGGGGCGGAACACCGGGGAGCTGTTTTTT. It is translated as CASSPPGGRNTGELFF.